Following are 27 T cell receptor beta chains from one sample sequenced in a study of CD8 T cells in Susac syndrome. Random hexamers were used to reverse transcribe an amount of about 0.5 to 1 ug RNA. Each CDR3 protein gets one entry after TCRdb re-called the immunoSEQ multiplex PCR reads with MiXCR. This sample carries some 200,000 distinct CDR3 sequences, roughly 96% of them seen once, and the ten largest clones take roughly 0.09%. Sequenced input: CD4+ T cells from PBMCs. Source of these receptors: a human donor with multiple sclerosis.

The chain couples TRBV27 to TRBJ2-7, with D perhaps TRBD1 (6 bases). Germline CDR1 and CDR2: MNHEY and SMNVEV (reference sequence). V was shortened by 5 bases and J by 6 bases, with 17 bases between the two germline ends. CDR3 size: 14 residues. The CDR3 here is CASSEEPGTTEQYF. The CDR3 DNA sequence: TGTGCCAGCAGTGAGGAACCCGGGACAACCGAGCAGTACTTC.

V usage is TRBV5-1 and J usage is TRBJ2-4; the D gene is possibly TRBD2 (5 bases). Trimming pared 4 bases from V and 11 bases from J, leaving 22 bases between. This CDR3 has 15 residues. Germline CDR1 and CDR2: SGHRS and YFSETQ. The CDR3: CASSPGRGIEILQYF. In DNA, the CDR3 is TGCGCCAGCAGCCCCGGCAGAGGGATCGAAATCCTTCAGTACTTC.

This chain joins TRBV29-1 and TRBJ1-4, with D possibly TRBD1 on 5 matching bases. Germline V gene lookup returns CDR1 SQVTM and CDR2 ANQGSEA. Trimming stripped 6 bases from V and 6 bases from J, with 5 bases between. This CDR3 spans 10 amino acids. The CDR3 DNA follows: TGCAGCGTGGGGGATGAAAAACTGTTTTTT. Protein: CSVGDEKLFF. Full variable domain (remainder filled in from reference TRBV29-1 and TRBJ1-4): SAVISQKPSRDICQRGTSLTIQCQVDSQVTMMFWYRQQPGQSLTLIATANQGSEATYESGFVIDKFPISRPNLTFSTLTVSNMSPEDSSIYLCSVGDEKLFFGSGTQLSVL.

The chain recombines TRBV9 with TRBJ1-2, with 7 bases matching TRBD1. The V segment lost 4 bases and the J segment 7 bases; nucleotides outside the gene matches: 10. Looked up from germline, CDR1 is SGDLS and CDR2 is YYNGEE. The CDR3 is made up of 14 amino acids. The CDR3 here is CASSFTGATVGYTF. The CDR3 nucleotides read TGTGCCAGCAGCTTCACAGGGGCCACCGTTGGCTACACCTTC.

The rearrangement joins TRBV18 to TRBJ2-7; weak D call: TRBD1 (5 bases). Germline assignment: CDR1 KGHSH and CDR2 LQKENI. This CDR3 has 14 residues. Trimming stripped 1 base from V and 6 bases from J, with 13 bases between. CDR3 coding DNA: TGTGCCAGCTCACCACTTCCCCAGGGCGGCGAGCAGTACTTC. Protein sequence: CASSPLPQGGEQYF.

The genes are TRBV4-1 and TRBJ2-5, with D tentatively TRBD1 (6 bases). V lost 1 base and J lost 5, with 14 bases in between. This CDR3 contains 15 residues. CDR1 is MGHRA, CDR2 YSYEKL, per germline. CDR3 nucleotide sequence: TGCGCCAGCAGCCAAGGCCCCAGGGGAAGGGAGACCCAGTACTTC. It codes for CASSQGPRGRETQYF.

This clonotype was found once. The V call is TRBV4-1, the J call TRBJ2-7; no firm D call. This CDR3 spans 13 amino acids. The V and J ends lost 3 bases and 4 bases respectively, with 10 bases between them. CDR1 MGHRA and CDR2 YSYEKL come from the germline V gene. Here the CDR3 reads CASSQYNQYEQYF. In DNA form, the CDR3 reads TGCGCCAGCAGCCAGTACAACCAGTACGAGCAGTACTTC.

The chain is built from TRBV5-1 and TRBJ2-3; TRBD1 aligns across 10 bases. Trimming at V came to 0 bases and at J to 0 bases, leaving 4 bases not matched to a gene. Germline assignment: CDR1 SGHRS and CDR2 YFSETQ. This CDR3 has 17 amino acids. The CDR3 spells CASSLGGQGPSTDTQYF. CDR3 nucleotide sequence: TGCGCCAGCAGCTTGGGGGGACAGGGGCCGAGCACAGATACGCAGTATTTT.

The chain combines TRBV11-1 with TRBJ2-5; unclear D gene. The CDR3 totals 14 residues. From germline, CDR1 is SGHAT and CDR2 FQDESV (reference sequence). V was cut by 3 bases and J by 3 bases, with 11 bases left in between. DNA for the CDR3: TGTGCCAGCAGCTTTGACCTGGTGGAAGAGACCCAGTACTTC. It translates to CASSFDLVEETQYF. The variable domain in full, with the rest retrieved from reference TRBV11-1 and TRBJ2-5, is EAEVAQSPRYKITEKSQAVAFWCDPISGHATLYWYRQILGQGPELLVQFQDESVVDDSQLPKDRFSAERLKGVDSTLKIQPAELGDSAMYLCASSFDLVEETQYFGPGTRLLVL.

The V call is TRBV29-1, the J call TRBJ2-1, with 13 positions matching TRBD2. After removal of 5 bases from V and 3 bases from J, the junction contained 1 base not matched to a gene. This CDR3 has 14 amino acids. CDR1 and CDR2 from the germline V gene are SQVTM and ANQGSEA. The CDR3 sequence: CSVRTSGSYNEQFF. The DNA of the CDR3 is TGCAGCGTTCGGACTAGCGGGAGCTACAATGAGCAGTTCTTC.

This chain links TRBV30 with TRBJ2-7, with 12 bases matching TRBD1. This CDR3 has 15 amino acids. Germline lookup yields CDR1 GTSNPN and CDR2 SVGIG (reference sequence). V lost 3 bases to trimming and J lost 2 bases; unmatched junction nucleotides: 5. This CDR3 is CAWRGGQGATYEQYF. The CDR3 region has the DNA TGTGCCTGGAGGGGGGGACAGGGGGCGACCTACGAGCAGTACTTC.

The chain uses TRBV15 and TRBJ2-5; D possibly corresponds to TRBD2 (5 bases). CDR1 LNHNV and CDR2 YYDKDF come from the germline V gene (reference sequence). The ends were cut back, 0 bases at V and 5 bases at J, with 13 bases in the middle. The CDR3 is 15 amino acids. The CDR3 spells CATSRELVGGETQYF. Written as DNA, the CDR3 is TGTGCCACCAGCAGAGAGTTGGTTGGCGGGGAGACCCAGTACTTC.

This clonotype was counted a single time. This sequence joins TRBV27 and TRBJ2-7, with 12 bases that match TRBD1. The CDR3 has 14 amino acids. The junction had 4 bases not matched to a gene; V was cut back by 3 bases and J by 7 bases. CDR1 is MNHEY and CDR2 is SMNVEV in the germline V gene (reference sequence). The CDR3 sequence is CASSFGTGGAEQYF. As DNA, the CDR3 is TGTGCCAGCAGTTTCGGGACAGGGGGCGCGGAGCAGTACTTC.

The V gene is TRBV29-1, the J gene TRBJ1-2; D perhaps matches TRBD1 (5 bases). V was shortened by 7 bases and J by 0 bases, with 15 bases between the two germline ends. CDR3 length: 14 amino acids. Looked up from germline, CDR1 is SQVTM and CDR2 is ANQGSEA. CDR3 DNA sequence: TGCAGCGCCGGGGGGACGAGAGCTAACTATGGCTACACCTTC. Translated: CSAGGTRANYGYTF.

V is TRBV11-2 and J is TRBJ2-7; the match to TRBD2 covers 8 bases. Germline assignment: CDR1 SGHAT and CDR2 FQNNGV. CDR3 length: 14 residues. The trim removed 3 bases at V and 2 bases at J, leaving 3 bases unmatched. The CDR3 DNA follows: TGTGCCAGCAGCTTGAATAGCGGGGCCTACGAGCAGTACTTC. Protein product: CASSLNSGAYEQYF.

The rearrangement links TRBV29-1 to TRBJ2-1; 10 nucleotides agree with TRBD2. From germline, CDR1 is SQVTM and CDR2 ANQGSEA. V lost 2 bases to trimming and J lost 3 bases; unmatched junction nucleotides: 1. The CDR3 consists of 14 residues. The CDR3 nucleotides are TGCAGCGTTGAATCTAGCGGGAGCTACAATGAGCAGTTCTTC. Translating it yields CSVESSGSYNEQFF.

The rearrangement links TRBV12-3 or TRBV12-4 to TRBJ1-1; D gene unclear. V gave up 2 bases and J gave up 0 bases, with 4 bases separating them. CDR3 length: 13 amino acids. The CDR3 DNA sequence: TGTGCCAGCAGTTTACCCTTGAACACTGAAGCTTTCTTT. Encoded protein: CASSLPLNTEAFF.

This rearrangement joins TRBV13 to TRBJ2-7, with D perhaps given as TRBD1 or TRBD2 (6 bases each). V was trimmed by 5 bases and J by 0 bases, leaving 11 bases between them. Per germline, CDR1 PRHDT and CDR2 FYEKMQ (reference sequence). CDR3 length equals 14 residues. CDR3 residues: CASSTGGLSYEQYF. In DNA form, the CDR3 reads TGTGCCAGCAGCACCGGGGGCCTCTCCTACGAGCAGTACTTC.

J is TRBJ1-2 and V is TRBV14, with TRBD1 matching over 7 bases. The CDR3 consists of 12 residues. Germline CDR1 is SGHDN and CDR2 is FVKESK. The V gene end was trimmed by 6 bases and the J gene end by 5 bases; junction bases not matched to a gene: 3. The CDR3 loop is CASSRQGYGYTF. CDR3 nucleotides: TGTGCCAGCAGTCGACAGGGATATGGCTACACCTTC.

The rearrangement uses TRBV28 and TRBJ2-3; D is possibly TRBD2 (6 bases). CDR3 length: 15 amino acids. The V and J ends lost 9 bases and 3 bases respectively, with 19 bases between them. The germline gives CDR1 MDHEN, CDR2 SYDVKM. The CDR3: CASGSTGESTDTQYF. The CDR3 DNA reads TGTGCCAGTGGATCAACGGGAGAGAGTACAGATACGCAGTATTTT.

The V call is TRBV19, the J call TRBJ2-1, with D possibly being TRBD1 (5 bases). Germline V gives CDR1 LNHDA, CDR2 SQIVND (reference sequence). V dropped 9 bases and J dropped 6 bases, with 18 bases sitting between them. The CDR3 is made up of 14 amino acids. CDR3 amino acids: CASQGYAKGNEQFF. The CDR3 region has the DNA TGTGCCAGCCAGGGCTACGCTAAAGGCAATGAGCAGTTCTTC.

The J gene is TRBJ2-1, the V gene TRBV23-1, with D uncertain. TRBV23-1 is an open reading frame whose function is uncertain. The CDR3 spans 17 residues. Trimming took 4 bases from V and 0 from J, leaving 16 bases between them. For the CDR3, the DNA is TGCGCCAGCAGTCTGCGCGGCACTTTTAGCTCCTACAATGAGCAGTTCTTC. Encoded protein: CASSLRGTFSSYNEQFF.

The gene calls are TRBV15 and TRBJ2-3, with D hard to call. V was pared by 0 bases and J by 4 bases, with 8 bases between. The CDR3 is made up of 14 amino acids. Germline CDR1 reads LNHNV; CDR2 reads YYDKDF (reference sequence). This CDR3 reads CATSRDWEADTQYF. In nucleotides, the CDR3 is TGTGCCACCAGCAGAGATTGGGAAGCAGATACGCAGTATTTT.

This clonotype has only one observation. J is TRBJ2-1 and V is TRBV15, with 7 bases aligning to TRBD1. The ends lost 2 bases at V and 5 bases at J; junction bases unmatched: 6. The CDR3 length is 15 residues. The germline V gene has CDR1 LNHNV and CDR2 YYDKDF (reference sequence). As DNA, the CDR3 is TGTGCCACCAGCAGAACGGGACAGATAAACAATGAGCAGTTCTTC. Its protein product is CATSRTGQINNEQFF.

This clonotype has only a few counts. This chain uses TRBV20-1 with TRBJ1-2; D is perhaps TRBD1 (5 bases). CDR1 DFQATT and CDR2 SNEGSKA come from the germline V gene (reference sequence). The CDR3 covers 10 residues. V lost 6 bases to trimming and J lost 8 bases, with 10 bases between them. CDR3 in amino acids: CSAGGEGYTF. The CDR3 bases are TGCAGTGCCGGGGGGGAGGGCTACACCTTC.

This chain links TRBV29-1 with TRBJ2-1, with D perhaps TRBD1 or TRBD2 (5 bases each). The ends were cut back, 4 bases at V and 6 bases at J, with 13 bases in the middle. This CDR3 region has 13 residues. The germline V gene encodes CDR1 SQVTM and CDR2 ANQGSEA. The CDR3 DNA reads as TGCAGCGTTGTTGGGGACCATACCAATGAGCAGTTCTTC. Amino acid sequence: CSVVGDHTNEQFF.

The CDR3 nucleotides read TGTGCCAGCACCCCCGACCGGGACGGCTACGAGCAGTACTTC. Its translation: CASTPDRDGYEQYF. The chain recombines TRBV7-9 with TRBJ2-7, with D possibly being TRBD1 or TRBD2 (5 bases each). Between the trimmed V and J ends, which lost 7 bases and 3 bases, there was a span of 16 bases. The CDR3 consists of 14 residues. CDR1 is SEHNR and CDR2 is FQNEAQ in the germline V gene (reference sequence).